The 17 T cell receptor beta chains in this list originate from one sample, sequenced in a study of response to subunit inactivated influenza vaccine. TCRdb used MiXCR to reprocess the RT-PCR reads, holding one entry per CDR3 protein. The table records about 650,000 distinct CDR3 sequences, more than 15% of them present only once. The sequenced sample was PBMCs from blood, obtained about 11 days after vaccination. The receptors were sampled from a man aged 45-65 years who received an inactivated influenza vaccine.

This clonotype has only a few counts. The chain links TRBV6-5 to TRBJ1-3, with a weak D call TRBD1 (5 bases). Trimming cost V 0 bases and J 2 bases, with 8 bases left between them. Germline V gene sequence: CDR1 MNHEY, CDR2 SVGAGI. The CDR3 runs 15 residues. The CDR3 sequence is CASSYSRDPGNTIYF. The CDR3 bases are TGTGCCAGCAGTTACTCCAGGGACCCTGGAAACACCATATATTTT.

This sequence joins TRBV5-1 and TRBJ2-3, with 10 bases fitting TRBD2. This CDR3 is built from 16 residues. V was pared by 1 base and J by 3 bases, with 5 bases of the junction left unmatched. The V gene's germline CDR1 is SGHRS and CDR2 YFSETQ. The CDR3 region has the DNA TGCGCCAGCAGCTTGCTGGCTAGCGGGAGAACAGATACGCAGTATTTT. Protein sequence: CASSLLASGRTDTQYF. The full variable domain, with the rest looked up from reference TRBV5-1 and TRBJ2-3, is KAGVTQTPRYLIKTRGQQVTLSCSPISGHRSVSWYQQTPGQGLQFLFEYFSETQRNKGNFPGRFSGRQFSNSRSEMNVSTLELGDSALYLCASSLLASGRTDTQYFGPGTRLTVL.

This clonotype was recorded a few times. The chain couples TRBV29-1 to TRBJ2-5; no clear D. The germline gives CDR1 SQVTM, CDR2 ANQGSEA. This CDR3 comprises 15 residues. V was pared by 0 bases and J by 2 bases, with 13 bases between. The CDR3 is CSVEDGVGGQETQYF. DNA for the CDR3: TGCAGCGTTGAAGATGGTGTCGGCGGTCAAGAGACCCAGTACTTC.

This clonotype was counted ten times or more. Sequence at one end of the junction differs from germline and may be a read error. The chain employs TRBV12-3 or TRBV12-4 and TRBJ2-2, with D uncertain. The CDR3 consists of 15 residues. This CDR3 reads CASSLRASNTGELFF. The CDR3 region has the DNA TGCGCCAGCAGCTTAAGGGCCTCGAACACCGGGGAGCTGTTTTTT.

CDR3: CASSYSRGTSGSYNEQFF. The DNA of the CDR3 is TGTGCCAGCAGTTACTCCCGGGGGACTAGCGGGTCCTACAATGAGCAGTTCTTC. V is TRBV6-2 or TRBV6-3 and J is TRBJ2-1; 12 positions match TRBD2. The CDR3 sequence is 18 residues long. Germline trimming cut 0 bases from V and 1 base from J; bases unmatched to any gene: 4. CDR1 and CDR2 from the germline V gene are MNHEY and SVGEGT.

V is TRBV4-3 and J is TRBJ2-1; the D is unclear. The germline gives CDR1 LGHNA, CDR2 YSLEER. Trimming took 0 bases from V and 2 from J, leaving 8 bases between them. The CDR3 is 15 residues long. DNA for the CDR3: TGCGCCAGCAGCCAAGATCGGGCAACCTACAATGAGCAGTTCTTC. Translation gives CASSQDRATYNEQFF.

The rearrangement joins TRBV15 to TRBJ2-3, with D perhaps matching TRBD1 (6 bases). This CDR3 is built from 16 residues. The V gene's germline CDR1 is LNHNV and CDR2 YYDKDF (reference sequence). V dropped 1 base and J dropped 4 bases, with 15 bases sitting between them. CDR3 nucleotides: TGTGCCACCAGCAGAGCCGGGACACTGCCTCCAGATACGCAGTATTTT. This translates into CATSRAGTLPPDTQYF. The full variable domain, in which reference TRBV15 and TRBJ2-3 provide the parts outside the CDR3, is DAMVIQNPRYQVTQFGKPVTLSCSQTLNHNVMYWYQQKSSQAPKLLFHYYDKDFNNEADTPDNFQSRRPNTSFCFLDIRSPGLGDTAMYLCATSRAGTLPPDTQYFGPGTRLTVL.

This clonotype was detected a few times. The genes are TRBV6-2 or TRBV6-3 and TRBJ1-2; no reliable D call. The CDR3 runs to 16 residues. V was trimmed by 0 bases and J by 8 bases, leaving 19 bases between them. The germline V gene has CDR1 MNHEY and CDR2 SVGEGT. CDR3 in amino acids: CASSYSNLGRLWGYTF. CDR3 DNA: TGTGCCAGCAGTTACTCGAACCTCGGACGCCTTTGGGGCTACACCTTC.

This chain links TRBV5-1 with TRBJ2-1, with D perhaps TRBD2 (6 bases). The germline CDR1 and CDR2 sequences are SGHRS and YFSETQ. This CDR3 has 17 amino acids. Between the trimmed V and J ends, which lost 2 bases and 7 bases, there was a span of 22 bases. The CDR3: CASSFSGTGVRSNEQFF. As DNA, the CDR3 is TGCGCCAGCAGCTTTAGTGGGACGGGAGTACGAAGTAATGAGCAGTTCTTC.

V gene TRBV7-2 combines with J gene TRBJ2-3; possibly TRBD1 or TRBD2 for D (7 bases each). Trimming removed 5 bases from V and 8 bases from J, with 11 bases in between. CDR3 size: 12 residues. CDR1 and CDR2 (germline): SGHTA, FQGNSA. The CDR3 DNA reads TGTGCCAGCAGCCCAGGGGGGGGTACGCAGTATTTT. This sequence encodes CASSPGGGTQYF.

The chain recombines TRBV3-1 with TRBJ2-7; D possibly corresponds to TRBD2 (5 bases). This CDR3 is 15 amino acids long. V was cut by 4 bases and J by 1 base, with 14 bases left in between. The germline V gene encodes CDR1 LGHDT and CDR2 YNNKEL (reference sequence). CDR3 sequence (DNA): TGTGCCAGCAGCCCCTGGTCACGGGGATCCTACGAGCAGTACTTC. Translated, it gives CASSPWSRGSYEQYF.

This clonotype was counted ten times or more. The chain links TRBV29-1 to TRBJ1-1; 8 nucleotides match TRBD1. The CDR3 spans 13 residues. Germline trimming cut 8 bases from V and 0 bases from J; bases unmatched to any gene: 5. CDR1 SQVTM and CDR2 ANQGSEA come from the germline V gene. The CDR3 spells CSSGDRMNTEAFF. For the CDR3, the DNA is TGCAGCTCAGGGGACAGGATGAACACTGAAGCTTTCTTT. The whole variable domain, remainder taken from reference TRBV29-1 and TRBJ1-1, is SAVISQKPSRDICQRGTSLTIQCQVDSQVTMMFWYRQQPGQSLTLIATANQGSEATYESGFVIDKFPISRPNLTFSTLTVSNMSPEDSSIYLCSSGDRMNTEAFFGQGTRLTVV.

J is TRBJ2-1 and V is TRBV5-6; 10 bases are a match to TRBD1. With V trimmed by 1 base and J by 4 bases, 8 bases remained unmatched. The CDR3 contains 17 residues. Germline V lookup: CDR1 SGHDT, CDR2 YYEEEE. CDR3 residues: CASSLPGQGLGYNEQFF. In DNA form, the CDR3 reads TGTGCCAGCAGCTTGCCGGGACAGGGGCTGGGGTACAATGAGCAGTTCTTC.

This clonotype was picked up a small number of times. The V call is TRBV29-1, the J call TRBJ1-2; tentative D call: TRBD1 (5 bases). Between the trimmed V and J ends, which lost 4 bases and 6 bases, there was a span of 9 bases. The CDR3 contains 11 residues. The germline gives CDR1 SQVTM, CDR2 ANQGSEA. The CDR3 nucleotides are TGCAGCGTTGTTGGGGGGGATGGCTACACCTTC. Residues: CSVVGGDGYTF.

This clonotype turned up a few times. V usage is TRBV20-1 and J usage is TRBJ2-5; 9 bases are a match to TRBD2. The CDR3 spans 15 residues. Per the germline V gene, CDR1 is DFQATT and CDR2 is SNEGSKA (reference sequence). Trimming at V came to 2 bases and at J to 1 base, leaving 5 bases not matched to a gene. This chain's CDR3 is CSARLPSGVQETQYF. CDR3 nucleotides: TGCAGTGCTAGACTCCCTAGCGGGGTCCAAGAGACCCAGTACTTC.

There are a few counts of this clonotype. The CDR3 DNA follows: TGTGCCAGCAGCTTGTACGGGACTACTACAGATACGCAGTATTTT. It yields the protein CASSLYGTTTDTQYF. The chain recombines TRBV5-4 with TRBJ2-3; 7 bases match TRBD2. J gave up 3 bases and V 1 base, and 5 bases lay outside the gene matches. The CDR3 length is 15 residues. Per the germline V gene, CDR1 is SGHNT and CDR2 is YYREEE (reference sequence).

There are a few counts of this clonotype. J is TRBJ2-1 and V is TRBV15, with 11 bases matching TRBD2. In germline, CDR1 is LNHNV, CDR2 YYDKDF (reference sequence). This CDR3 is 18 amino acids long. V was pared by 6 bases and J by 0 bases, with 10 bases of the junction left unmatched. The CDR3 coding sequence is TGTGCCACCAGTAAGGGACTAGCGGAAAAGAGCTCCTACAATGAGCAGTTCTTC. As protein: CATSKGLAEKSSYNEQFF. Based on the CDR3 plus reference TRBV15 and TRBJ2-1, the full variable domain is DAMVIQNPRYQVTQFGKPVTLSCSQTLNHNVMYWYQQKSSQAPKLLFHYYDKDFNNEADTPDNFQSRRPNTSFCFLDIRSPGLGDTAMYLCATSKGLAEKSSYNEQFFGPGTRLTVL.